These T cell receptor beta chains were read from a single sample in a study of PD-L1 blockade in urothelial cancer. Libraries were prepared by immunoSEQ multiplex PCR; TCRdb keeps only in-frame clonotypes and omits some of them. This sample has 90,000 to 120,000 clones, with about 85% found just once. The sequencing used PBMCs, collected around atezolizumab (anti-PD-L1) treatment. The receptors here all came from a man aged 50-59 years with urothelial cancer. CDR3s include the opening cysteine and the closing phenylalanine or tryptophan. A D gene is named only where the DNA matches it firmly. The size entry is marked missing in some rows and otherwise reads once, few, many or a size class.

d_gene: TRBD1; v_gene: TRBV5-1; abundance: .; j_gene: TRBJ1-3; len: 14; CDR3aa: CASRTTGGGNTIYF; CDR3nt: TGCGCCAGCAGGACGACAGGGGGAGGAAACACCATATATTTT
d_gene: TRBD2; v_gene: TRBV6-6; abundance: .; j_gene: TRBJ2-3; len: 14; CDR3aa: CASRARGGTDTQYF; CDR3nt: TGTGCCAGCAGGGCCCGGGGGGGCACAGATACGCAGTATTTT
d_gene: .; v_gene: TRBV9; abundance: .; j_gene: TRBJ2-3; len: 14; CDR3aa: CASSDYHRTDTQYF; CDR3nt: TGTGCCAGCAGCGACTACCATCGGACAGATACGCAGTATTTT
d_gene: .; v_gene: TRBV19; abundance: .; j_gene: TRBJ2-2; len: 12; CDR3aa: CASSIQVGELFF; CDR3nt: TGTGCCAGTAGTATACAGGTCGGGGAGCTGTTTTTT
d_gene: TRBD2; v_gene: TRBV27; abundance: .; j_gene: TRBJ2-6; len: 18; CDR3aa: CASSKRLAGVSGANVLTF; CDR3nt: TGTGCCAGCAGTAAAAGACTAGCGGGAGTGTCTGGGGCCAACGTCCTGACTTTC
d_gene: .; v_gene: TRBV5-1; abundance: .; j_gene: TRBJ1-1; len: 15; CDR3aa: CASSLGWAENTEAFF; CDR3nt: TGCGCCAGCAGCTTGGGTTGGGCAGAAAACACTGAAGCTTTCTTT
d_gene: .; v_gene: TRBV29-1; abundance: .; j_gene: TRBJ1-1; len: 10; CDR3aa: CSVHRTEAFF; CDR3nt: TGCAGCGTTCACAGGACTGAAGCTTTCTTT
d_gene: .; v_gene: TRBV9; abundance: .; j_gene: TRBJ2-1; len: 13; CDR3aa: CASSKLDYNEQFF; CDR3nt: TGTGCCAGCAGTAAGCTAGACTACAATGAGCAGTTCTTC
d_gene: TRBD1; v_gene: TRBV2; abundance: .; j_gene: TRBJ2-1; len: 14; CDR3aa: CASSSGQGLDEQFF; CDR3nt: TGTGCCAGCAGTTCGGGACAGGGGCTCGATGAGCAGTTCTTC
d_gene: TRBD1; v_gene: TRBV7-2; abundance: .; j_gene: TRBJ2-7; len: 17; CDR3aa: CASSSPGQGWFRHEQYF; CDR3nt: TGTGCCAGCAGCTCCCCGGGACAGGGATGGTTTCGGCACGAGCAGTACTTC
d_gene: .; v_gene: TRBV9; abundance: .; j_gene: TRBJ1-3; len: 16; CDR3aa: CASSPFEGVTANTIYF; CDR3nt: TGTGCCAGCAGTCCATTTGAAGGGGTAACTGCAAACACCATATATTTT
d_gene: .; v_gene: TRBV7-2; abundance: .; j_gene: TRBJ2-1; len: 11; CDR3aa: CASSPLQEQFF; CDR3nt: TGTGCCAGCAGCCCTCTCCAGGAGCAGTTCTTC
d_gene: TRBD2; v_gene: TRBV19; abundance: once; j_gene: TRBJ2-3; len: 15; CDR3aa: CASSNAGVPTDTQYF; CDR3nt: TGTGCCAGTAGTAACGCGGGAGTCCCCACAGATACGCAGTATTTT
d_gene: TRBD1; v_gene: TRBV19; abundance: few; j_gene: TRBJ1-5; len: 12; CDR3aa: CASSMATGLQHF; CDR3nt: TGTGCCAGTAGTATGGCGACAGGGCTCCAGCATTTT
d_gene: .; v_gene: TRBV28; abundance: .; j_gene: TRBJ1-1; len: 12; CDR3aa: CASSLRSTEAFF; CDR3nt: TGTGCCAGCAGTCTAAGAAGCACTGAAGCTTTCTTT
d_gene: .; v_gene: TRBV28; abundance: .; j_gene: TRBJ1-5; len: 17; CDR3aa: CASSLQPGQGSNQPQHF; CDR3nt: TGTGCCAGCAGTCTCCAGCCAGGGCAGGGTAGCAATCAGCCCCAGCATTTT
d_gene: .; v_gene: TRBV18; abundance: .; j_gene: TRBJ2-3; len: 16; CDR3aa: CASSPEKRASTDTQYF; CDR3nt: TGTGCCAGCTCACCAGAGAAGCGGGCGAGCACAGATACGCAGTATTTT
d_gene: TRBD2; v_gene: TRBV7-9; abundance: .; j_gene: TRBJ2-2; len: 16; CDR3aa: CASSKGLAENTGELFF; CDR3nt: TGTGCCAGCAGCAAGGGACTAGCGGAGAACACCGGGGAGCTGTTTTTT
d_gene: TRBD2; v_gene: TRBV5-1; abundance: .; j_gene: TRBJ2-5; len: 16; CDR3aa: CASSTSSGTSTETQYF; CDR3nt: TGCGCCAGCAGCACCAGCTCCGGGACTAGCACAGAGACCCAGTACTTC
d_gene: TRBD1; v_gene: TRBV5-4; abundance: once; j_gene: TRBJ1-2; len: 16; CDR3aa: CASSLGGQSSLYGYTF; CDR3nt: TGTGCCAGCAGCTTGGGGGGACAGTCATCGCTCTATGGCTACACCTTC
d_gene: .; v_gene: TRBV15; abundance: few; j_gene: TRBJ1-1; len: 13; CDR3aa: CATSRAGNTEAFF; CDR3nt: TGTGCCACCAGCAGAGCCGGGAACACTGAAGCTTTCTTT
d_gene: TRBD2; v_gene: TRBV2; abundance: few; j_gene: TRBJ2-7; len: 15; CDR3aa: CASRGPGLAIYEQYF; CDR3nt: TGTGCCAGCAGAGGACCGGGACTAGCGATCTACGAGCAGTACTTC